Shown below are 3 T cell receptor beta chains from a single sample sequenced in a study of cytomegalovirus exposure and HLA in healthy donors. Only in-frame clones appear in the TCRdb table, and some are missing; sequencing was by immunoSEQ multiplex PCR. The profile shows about 150,000 clones, roughly four fifths of them singletons. The sequencing sample was made of PBMCs. These TCRs come from a man aged 25 to 45 in good health and CMV-seropositive.

The chain has TRBV19 and TRBJ1-5, with D perhaps TRBD1 (5 bases). The CDR3 contains 14 residues. The germline gives CDR1 LNHDA, CDR2 SQIVND (reference sequence). Trimming cost V 9 bases and J 0 bases, with 12 bases left between them. CDR3 residues: CASTKGLSNQPQHF. The CDR3 DNA follows: TGTGCCAGCACCAAGGGACTTAGCAATCAGCCCCAGCATTTT.

The rearrangement uses TRBV6-4 and TRBJ2-6, with D possibly matching TRBD1 (8 bases). The germline V gene has CDR1 MRHNA and CDR2 SNTAGT. V lost 1 base, J lost 0 bases, and 22 bases lay in between. CDR3 size: 21 residues. The DNA for the CDR3 is TGTGCCAGCAGTGACTGGGGGGGTTGGCAGGGGGCCAACTCTGGGGCCAACGTCCTGACTTTC. As protein: CASSDWGGWQGANSGANVLTF.

This chain connects TRBV18 to TRBJ2-7; D possibly corresponds to TRBD1 (5 bases). The V end lost 2 bases, the J end lost 2 bases, and 16 bases lay between the germline ends. The CDR3 consists of 16 residues. Germline loops: CDR1 KGHSH, CDR2 LQKENI. The CDR3 loop is CASSPGLETATYEQYF. CDR3 nucleotides: TGTGCCAGCTCACCAGGTTTGGAGACAGCAACCTACGAGCAGTACTTC.